What follows are 26 T cell receptor beta chains derived from one specimen sequenced in a study of T-cell reconstitution after alpha-beta-depleted transplantation in children. Unique molecular identifiers were built into the TCRbeta library. TCRdb re-derived calls from the PCR reads in MiXCR, one entry per CDR3 protein. The sample shows 300,000 or so distinct CDR3 sequences, over 8% of them seen only once. The sequenced sample was PBMCs from the stem cell graft donor, obtained from the stem cell graft. All receptors derive from a human donor who donated a stem cell graft to a child with SCID.

CDR3 sequence: CASSLLGTGNYGYTF. In nucleotides, the CDR3 is TGTGCCAGCAGTTTATTGGGGACAGGGAACTATGGCTACACCTTC. The rearrangement links TRBV27 to TRBJ1-2, with 9 nucleotides matching TRBD1. The CDR3 is 15 amino acids. V lost 1 base, J lost 2 bases, and 2 bases stayed unmatched. Germline V gene data show CDR1 as MNHEY and CDR2 as SMNVEV (reference sequence).

This clonotype has only a few counts. This chain links TRBV5-1 with TRBJ2-5, with D perhaps assigned TRBD1 or TRBD2 (5 bases each). The CDR3 is 14 residues long. The V end was cut by 3 bases, the J end by 1 base, with 10 bases between. Germline CDR1 and CDR2: SGHRS and YFSETQ. CDR3 in DNA: TGCGCCAGCAGCTCCCTCGGGGCCCAAGAGACCCAGTACTTC. It specifies CASSSLGAQETQYF.

This chain joins TRBV7-2 and TRBJ2-5; 12 positions match TRBD2. Germline-derived CDR1 and CDR2 are SGHTA and FQGNSA. The CDR3 is 17 amino acids. The V gene end was trimmed by 2 bases and the J gene end by 4 bases; junction bases not matched to a gene: 8. The CDR3 sequence is CASSLRRLAGGGETQYF. CDR3 sequence (DNA): TGTGCCAGCAGCTTAAGGAGGCTAGCGGGGGGGGGAGAGACCCAGTACTTC.

The gene calls are TRBV27 and TRBJ2-7; D call uncertain. The V gene lost 3 bases and the J gene lost 6 bases, with 12 bases spanning the gap. The CDR3 length is 13 residues. Germline CDR1 and CDR2: MNHEY and SMNVEV (reference sequence). DNA of the CDR3: TGTGCCAGCAGTTTGTATGGTGCCACCGAGCAGTACTTC. Its translation: CASSLYGATEQYF.

The chain carries TRBV27 and TRBJ2-1; D not certain. Trimming took off 0 bases at V and 9 bases at J, with 6 bases between the two ends. Germline V CDR1 and CDR2: MNHEY, SMNVEV (reference sequence). The CDR3 sequence is 12 residues long. The CDR3 DNA is TGTGCCAGCAGTTTATCGGTTGGTGAGCAGTTCTTC. Its protein is CASSLSVGEQFF.

This clonotype was counted between two and nine times. The rearrangement links TRBV7-9 to TRBJ1-1, with unresolved D. Germline CDR1 and CDR2: SEHNR and FQNEAQ (reference sequence). This CDR3 is 15 amino acids long. V lost 0 bases and J 0 bases, leaving 8 bases between the germline ends. In nucleotides, the CDR3 is TGTGCCAGCAGCTTAGCTAGTAGGTTGAACACTGAAGCTTTCTTT. The encoded protein is CASSLASRLNTEAFF. Together with reference TRBV7-9 and TRBJ1-1, the CDR3 gives the full variable domain: DTGVSQNPRHKITKRGQNVTFRCDPISEHNRLYWYRQTLGQGPEFLTYFQNEAQLEKSRLLSDRFSAERPKGSFSTLEIQRTEQGDSAMYLCASSLASRLNTEAFFGQGTRLTVV.

CDR3 DNA sequence: TGTGCCAGCAGTGGCCGACTAGCGGGGTCCTACAATGAGCAGTTCTTC. Encoded protein: CASSGRLAGSYNEQFF. The chain employs TRBV6-1 and TRBJ2-1; 11 bases match TRBD2. V lost 4 bases, J lost 1 base, and 3 bases stayed unmatched. The CDR3 runs to 16 residues. Germline V gene lookup returns CDR1 MNHNS and CDR2 SASEGT.

This clonotype was seen many times. This rearrangement joins TRBV12-3 or TRBV12-4 to TRBJ1-1, with D unclear. This CDR3 has 13 residues. V lost 3 bases to trimming and J lost 1 base, with 6 bases between them. CDR3 bases: TGTGCCAGCAGTTTGAAGGGGAACACTGAAGCTTTCTTT. Translated: CASSLKGNTEAFF.

This clonotype was counted only a few times. The chain employs TRBV18 and TRBJ2-5; D possibly uses TRBD1 or TRBD2 (5 bases each). The V gene's germline CDR1 is KGHSH and CDR2 LQKENI. The V end was cut by 3 bases, the J end by 4 bases, with 15 bases between. The CDR3 extends over 15 amino acids. CDR3 sequence: CASSPRRSGGETQYF. The CDR3 nucleotides read TGTGCCAGCTCACCGCGTCGAAGTGGGGGAGAGACCCAGTACTTC.

This clonotype has more than one count but fewer than ten. The chain uses TRBV9 and TRBJ2-3; TRBD2 might be the D (8 bases). V was trimmed by 4 bases and J by 0 bases, leaving 27 bases between them. This CDR3 is built from 20 residues. Germline-derived CDR1 and CDR2 are SGDLS and YYNGEE. The CDR3 coding sequence is TGTGCCAGCAGCCGCCCTAATCAGGGGGTAGCGGGAAGTAGCACAGATACGCAGTATTTT. Amino acid sequence: CASSRPNQGVAGSSTDTQYF.

This clonotype was observed a few times. The chain has TRBV6-2 or TRBV6-3 and TRBJ2-3; 8 nucleotides match TRBD2. V trimming: 5 bases; J trimming: 4 bases; junction bases outside the gene matches: 8. Per the germline V gene, CDR1 is MNHEY and CDR2 is SVGEGT. CDR3 length equals 15 residues. The DNA for the CDR3 is TGTGCCAGCAGTCCTCGAGCGGGGGCTCCAGATACGCAGTATTTT. Translation: CASSPRAGAPDTQYF.

This chain links TRBV5-1 with TRBJ2-7, with D perhaps matching TRBD1 or TRBD2 (5 bases each). Germline V gives CDR1 SGHRS, CDR2 YFSETQ. The V and J ends lost 0 bases and 0 bases respectively, with 10 bases between them. The CDR3 runs to 15 residues. The CDR3 loop reads CASSLGSGSSYEQYF. DNA for the CDR3: TGCGCCAGCAGCTTGGGGTCAGGGAGCTCCTACGAGCAGTACTTC.

The chain employs TRBV19 and TRBJ2-7; a weak D match, TRBD1 (6 bases). V lost 4 bases, J lost 6 bases, and 13 bases lay in between. The CDR3 extends over 13 amino acids. Germline-derived CDR1 and CDR2 are LNHDA and SQIVND (reference sequence). The CDR3: CASSTLQGVEQYF. DNA of the CDR3: TGTGCCAGTAGTACCCTACAGGGTGTCGAGCAGTACTTC.

This clonotype was recorded at least ten times. V gene TRBV12-3 or TRBV12-4 combines with J gene TRBJ2-2; no reliable D call. V was cut by 3 bases and J by 6 bases, with 8 bases left in between. The CDR3 covers 13 residues. CDR3 bases: TGTGCCAGCAGTTTCTTTCCGTCCGGGGAGCTGTTTTTT. Amino acids: CASSFFPSGELFF.

This clonotype was recorded at least ten times. This sequence joins TRBV20-1 and TRBJ2-1, with D perhaps matching TRBD2 (6 bases). This CDR3 is 14 amino acids long. Germline V gene sequence: CDR1 DFQATT, CDR2 SNEGSKA (reference sequence). V shed 5 bases and J shed 2 bases, with 13 bases lying between them. The CDR3: CSAEKTRAYNEQFF. CDR3 DNA sequence: TGCAGTGCTGAAAAGACTAGAGCCTACAATGAGCAGTTCTTC.

V and J are TRBV12-3 or TRBV12-4 and TRBJ2-7; no definite D call. V dropped 0 bases and J dropped 2 bases, with 5 bases sitting between them. The CDR3 extends over 13 amino acids. CDR3: CASSLARPYEQYF. The CDR3 nucleotides read TGTGCCAGCAGTTTAGCGCGACCCTACGAGCAGTACTTC.

The chain employs TRBV5-1 and TRBJ2-1; 13 positions agree with TRBD2. The CDR3 covers 16 residues. Germline trimming cut 1 base from V and 8 bases from J; bases unmatched to any gene: 6. CDR1 is SGHRS and CDR2 is YFSETQ in the germline V gene. The CDR3 loop is CASSLTTSGGRDEQFF. CDR3 sequence (DNA): TGCGCCAGCAGCTTGACGACTAGCGGGGGGAGGGATGAGCAGTTCTTC.

This chain joins TRBV5-4 and TRBJ2-3; D is undetermined. The length of the CDR3 is 11 residues. Trimming took off 5 bases at V and 5 bases at J, with 6 bases between the two ends. Germline loops: CDR1 SGHNT, CDR2 YYREEE (reference sequence). The CDR3 loop reads CASRGLDTQYF. As DNA, the CDR3 is TGTGCCAGCAGGGGTCTAGATACGCAGTATTTT. The full variable domain, completed using reference TRBV5-4 and TRBJ2-3, is ETGVTQSPTHLIKTRGQQVTLRCSSQSGHNTVSWYQQALGQGPQFIFQYYREEENGRGNFPPRFSGLQFPNYSSELNVNALELDDSALYLCASRGLDTQYFGPGTRLTVL.

To note about this clonotype: A junction end diverges from the germline sequence, so it may reflect a read error. The chain recombines TRBV10-3 with TRBJ2-7, with a tentative D call TRBD2 (5 bases). The CDR3 is made up of 13 amino acids. CDR1 and CDR2 from the germline V gene are ENHRY and SYGVKD. The CDR3 DNA follows: TGTGCCATCAGTGTTTGGGAGTCCTCCGAGCAGTACTTC. It codes for CAISVWESSEQYF.

This rearrangement joins TRBV12-3 or TRBV12-4 to TRBJ2-1; 8 nucleotides agree with TRBD2. The CDR3 runs to 14 residues. J gave up 4 bases and V 6 bases, and 5 bases lay outside the gene matches. The CDR3 DNA sequence: TGTGCCAGCAGCCCGGCGGGGGGTTACAATGAGCAGTTCTTC. Encoded protein: CASSPAGGYNEQFF.

The chain carries TRBV15 and TRBJ2-1, with D perhaps matching TRBD1 (6 bases). Germline values: CDR1 LNHNV, CDR2 YYDKDF (reference sequence). V lost 1 base and J lost 1, with 8 bases in between. The CDR3 loop spans 15 amino acids. As DNA, the CDR3 is TGTGCCACCAGCAGAGCGGGACAATCCTACAATGAGCAGTTCTTC. Its protein is CATSRAGQSYNEQFF.

About this clonotype: Germline is not matched at one junction end, which may reflect a read error. The J gene is TRBJ2-2, the V gene TRBV5-5, with a weak D call TRBD1 (6 bases). The germline gives CDR1 SGHKS, CDR2 YYEKEE (reference sequence). The length of the CDR3 is 14 residues. CDR3 residues: CAISTGSVTGVLFF. In DNA form, the CDR3 reads TGTGCCATCAGCACAGGGAGTGTCACCGGGGTGCTGTTTTTT.

V usage is TRBV19 and J usage is TRBJ2-1; D may correspond to TRBD1 or TRBD2 (6 bases each). Looked up from germline, CDR1 is LNHDA and CDR2 is SQIVND (reference sequence). This CDR3 region has 16 residues. V was shortened by 3 bases and J by 5 bases, with 17 bases between the two germline ends. Here the CDR3 reads CASSIREGGGDNEQFF. CDR3 DNA sequence: TGTGCCAGTAGTATCAGAGAGGGGGGCGGGGACAATGAGCAGTTCTTC.

This clonotype occurred many times. The chain uses TRBV20-1 and TRBJ2-7, with 11 bases that match TRBD2. This CDR3 contains 15 residues. Trimming cost V 4 bases and J 6 bases; bases outside gene matches: 11. Germline loops: CDR1 DFQATT, CDR2 SNEGSKA (reference sequence). For the CDR3, the DNA is TGCAGTGCTATTGGTCCGACTAGCGGGGTTGGCGAGCAGTACTTC. Translating it yields CSAIGPTSGVGEQYF.

This chain uses TRBV10-2 with TRBJ2-1, with D tentatively TRBD2 (6 bases). Germline assignment: CDR1 WSHSY and CDR2 SAAADI. The CDR3 extends over 15 amino acids. The V and J ends lost 2 bases and 3 bases respectively, with 11 bases between them. CDR3 protein: CASSEIKGGYNEQFF. The DNA of the CDR3 is TGCGCCAGCAGTGAGATAAAGGGAGGCTACAATGAGCAGTTCTTC.

This clonotype was counted a few times. The gene calls are TRBV12-3 or TRBV12-4 and TRBJ1-2; D is perhaps TRBD1 (5 bases). Deletions cut 0 bases from V and 1 base from J, with 12 bases between. This CDR3 region has 16 residues. CDR3 loop: CASSLARTPHNYGYTF. In nucleotides, the CDR3 is TGTGCCAGCAGTTTAGCGCGGACACCACATAACTATGGCTACACCTTC.